This T cell receptor (beta chain) was obtained from a study of cytomegalovirus exposure and HLA in healthy donors. This clone turned up a few times. The target antigen is unknown. J was trimmed by 0 bases and V by 6 bases; bases with no gene match: 5. The CDR3 covers 15 residues. In germline, CDR1 is MDHEN, CDR2 SYDVKM. Study results and limitations: Only CMV serostatus was available as immune exposure information.

Vbeta (60) and Jbeta (13) primers were used in the PCR. Produced via immunoSEQ multiplex PCR; TCRdb's table is partial and in-frame only. The sample lists roughly 150,000 clones, approximately 61% occurring once. The receptor was derived from a human donor in good health. Sequencing was carried out using PBMCs. V and J are TRBV28 and TRBJ2-7, with 10 bases fitting TRBD2. For the CDR3, the DNA is TGTGCCAGCAGATCCGGGACTAGCGTCTCCTACGAGCAGTACTTC. It yields the protein CASRSGTSVSYEQYF.